This TCR beta chain derives from a study of siplizumab effects on memory and regulatory T cells. The study, taken as a whole, reports: Naive T cells were seemingly more diverse than memory cells, and major contributions to the alloresponse seemed to be made by them. Sequences below about 10^-5 frequency were poorly captured, limiting mapping of alloreactive clones.

With regard to this clone: The antigen is unknown.

This CDR3 is built from 20 residues. TCRdb's table, derived via immunoSEQ multiplex PCR, lists solely in-frame clones and lacks some. The top ten clones hold roughly 0.6% of a sample with around 100,000 clones, 94% of them seen once. The sample was Tregs sorted from blood. This chain connects TRBV1 to TRBJ1-5; no DNA check was done on the table's D call, TRBD1. TRBV1 represents a pseudogene. This TCR was recovered from a human donor in good health. CDR3 nucleotides: TGCACCAGCAGCCAAGCCTACCCTGAACGGGACAGCAATAGCAATCAGCCCCAGCATTTT. Translated, it gives CTSSQAYPERDSNSNQPQHF.